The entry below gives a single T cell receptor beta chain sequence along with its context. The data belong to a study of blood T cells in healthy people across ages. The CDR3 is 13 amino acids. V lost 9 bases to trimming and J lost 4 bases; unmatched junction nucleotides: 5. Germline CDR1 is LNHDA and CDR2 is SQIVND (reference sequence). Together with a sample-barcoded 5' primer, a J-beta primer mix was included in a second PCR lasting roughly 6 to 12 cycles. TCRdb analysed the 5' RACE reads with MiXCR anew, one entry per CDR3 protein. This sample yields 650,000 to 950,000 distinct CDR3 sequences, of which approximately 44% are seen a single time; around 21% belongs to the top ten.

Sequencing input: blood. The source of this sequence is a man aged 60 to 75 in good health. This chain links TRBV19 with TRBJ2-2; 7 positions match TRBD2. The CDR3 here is CASHWGGTGELFF. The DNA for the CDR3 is TGTGCCAGCCACTGGGGGGGCACCGGGGAGCTGTTTTTT.